These T cell receptor beta chains were read from a single sample in a study of beta chain features in type 1 diabetes. Profiling relied on immunoSEQ multiplex PCR, and the TCRdb table lists in-frame clones only, not all of them. Of some 330,000 clones in the sample, over 9.5% are singletons; the top ten hold approximately 0.01%. Sequences were obtained from naive CD4+ T cells from blood. These receptors were taken from a woman younger than 30 with type 1 diabetes. The CDR3 runs from the conserved cysteine through the conserved F or W. The order of the fields is J gene, clone size, V gene, D gene, CDR3 DNA, CDR3 protein. A D gene is named only where the DNA matches it firmly. Size values are once, few and many counts, or a class for expanded clones, and some rows have none.

J: TRBJ2-3
size: few
V: TRBV7-2
D: TRBD2
DNA: TGTGCCAGCAGCTTATGGGGCGGGGGAACAGATACGCAGTATTTT
CDR3: CASSLWGGGTDTQYF

J: TRBJ1-1
size: NA
V: TRBV19
D: TRBD1
DNA: TGTGCCAGTAGTCCTTGGACAGGGGGCACTGAAGCTTTCTTT
CDR3: CASSPWTGGTEAFF

J: TRBJ2-7
size: few
V: TRBV28
D: TRBD2
DNA: TGTGCCAGCGGACTAGCAATCAACGAGCAGTACTTC
CDR3: CASGLAINEQYF

J: TRBJ2-5
size: NA
V: TRBV28
D: TRBD1
DNA: TGTGCCAGCAGTTCGACCGGGACAGGAGAAGAGACCCAGTACTTC
CDR3: CASSSTGTGEETQYF

J: TRBJ2-2
size: NA
V: TRBV5-1
D: TRBD2
DNA: TGCGCCAGCAGCCTCCTGCAGACTAGCGGTACACCGGGGGAGCTGTTTTTT
CDR3: CASSLLQTSGTPGELFF

J: TRBJ1-3
size: few
V: TRBV1
D: NA
DNA: TGCACCAGCAGCCAAAAAGTAGCCCAGAGGGGAAACACCATATATTTT
CDR3: CTSSQKVAQRGNTIYF

J: TRBJ2-5
size: NA
V: TRBV2
D: TRBD1
DNA: TGTGCCAGCAGTATGGGACAGGCCAAAGAGACCCAGTACTTC
CDR3: CASSMGQAKETQYF

J: TRBJ2-1
size: few
V: TRBV9
D: NA
DNA: TGTGCCAGCAGCGCTTTGTCGCTCTCAGGCAATGAGCAGTTCTTC
CDR3: CASSALSLSGNEQFF

J: TRBJ2-7
size: few
V: TRBV15
D: NA
DNA: TGTGCCACCAGCAAACGGGACAGCGGGGAGCAGTACTTC
CDR3: CATSKRDSGEQYF

J: TRBJ1-2
size: few
V: TRBV28
D: NA
DNA: TGTGCCAGCAGTGCTCCGGGTGGCTACACCTTC
CDR3: CASSAPGGYTF

J: TRBJ2-5
size: few
V: TRBV28
D: NA
DNA: TGTGCCAGCGGCCGGGGACAAGAGACCCAGTACTTC
CDR3: CASGRGQETQYF

J: TRBJ2-7
size: NA
V: TRBV29-1
D: TRBD2
DNA: TGCAGCGTTGAAGATGGTAGCGGGAGGACCAGTGAGCAGTACTTC
CDR3: CSVEDGSGRTSEQYF

J: TRBJ1-4
size: NA
V: TRBV9
D: NA
DNA: TGTGCCAGCAGCGCCACTCTCGGGGGGTCAGGAGAAAAACTGTTTTTT
CDR3: CASSATLGGSGEKLFF

J: TRBJ1-1
size: NA
V: TRBV7-9
D: NA
DNA: TGTGCCAGCAGCTACGGACCGGGACATCTGGACACTGAAGCTTTCTTT
CDR3: CASSYGPGHLDTEAFF

J: TRBJ2-7
size: NA
V: TRBV27
D: TRBD1
DNA: TGTGCCAGCAAATTCGGGACAGGGGAAGCCTACGAGCAGTACTTC
CDR3: CASKFGTGEAYEQYF

J: TRBJ2-3
size: few
V: TRBV4-2
D: NA
DNA: TGTGCCAGCAGCCAAGAGGGGGCGTTTTCAGATACGCAGTATTTT
CDR3: CASSQEGAFSDTQYF

J: TRBJ1-4
size: NA
V: TRBV4-3
D: NA
DNA: TGCGCCAGCAGCCTACAGGTGGCAACTAATGAAAAACTGTTTTTT
CDR3: CASSLQVATNEKLFF

J: TRBJ2-3
size: few
V: TRBV6-5
D: NA
DNA: TGTGCCAGCAGTTATACAGGGCGATTCATGGGTACGCAGTATTTT
CDR3: CASSYTGRFMGTQYF

J: TRBJ2-1
size: few
V: TRBV30
D: TRBD2
DNA: TGTGCCTGGTTGAAACGGGAGGCCAACAATGAGCAGTTCTTC
CDR3: CAWLKREANNEQFF

J: TRBJ2-1
size: NA
V: TRBV23-1
D: NA
DNA: TGCGCCAGCAGACGGCCGGGGTCCTACAATGAGCAGTTCTTC
CDR3: CASRRPGSYNEQFF

J: TRBJ2-1
size: few
V: TRBV28
D: NA
DNA: TGTGCCAGCAGTTTACAGGCGTCGGAGCAGTTCTTC
CDR3: CASSLQASEQFF

J: TRBJ2-2
size: NA
V: TRBV4-1
D: TRBD2
DNA: TGCGCCAGCAGCCAAGTGGGTCAGCGGGAGAGGTGGGAGCTGTTTTTT
CDR3: CASSQVGQRERWELFF

J: TRBJ2-1
size: NA
V: TRBV7-9
D: TRBD2
DNA: TGTGCCAGCAGTTATAGCGGGAGGGCCTACAATGAGCAGTTCTTC
CDR3: CASSYSGRAYNEQFF

J: TRBJ2-7
size: NA
V: TRBV27
D: NA
DNA: TGTGCCAGCAGTGGGGGGACGGGACGCTCCTACGAGCAGTACTTC
CDR3: CASSGGTGRSYEQYF

J: TRBJ2-7
size: few
V: TRBV6-6
D: TRBD2
DNA: TGTGCCAGCCGGGAGGTGTCCTACGAGCAGTACTTC
CDR3: CASREVSYEQYF

J: TRBJ2-5
size: NA
V: TRBV15
D: NA
DNA: TGTGCCACCAGCAGATCCCCGGAAGAGACCCAGTACTTC
CDR3: CATSRSPEETQYF

J: TRBJ1-2
size: NA
V: TRBV19
D: NA
DNA: TGTGCCAGTAGTAAGTGGACAGCTTTCTATGGCTACACCTTC
CDR3: CASSKWTAFYGYTF

J: TRBJ2-3
size: NA
V: TRBV13
D: TRBD2
DNA: TGTGCCAGCAGCTTTACTAGCGGGAGGGACACAGATACGCAGTATTTT
CDR3: CASSFTSGRDTDTQYF

J: TRBJ2-5
size: few
V: TRBV7-9
D: TRBD2
DNA: TGTGCCAGCAGCTATGATAGCGGGGGCGGATTGGAGACCCAGTACTTC
CDR3: CASSYDSGGGLETQYF

J: TRBJ2-7
size: NA
V: TRBV7-2
D: NA
DNA: TGTGCCAGCAGCTTACCGGGGGCCTACGAGCAGTACTTC
CDR3: CASSLPGAYEQYF